This TCR beta chain comes out of a study of CD8 T cells in ankylosing spondylitis. Study-wide results and limits: Under 10 highly homologous variants formed a TCR beta motif that appeared characteristic of ankylosing spondylitis blood. Disease-linked clones were reportedly significantly enriched in matched ankylosing spondylitis synovial fluid. With a CD8+ phenotype, disease-linked clones were relatively rare in peripheral blood.

Quantitative 5'-RACE with molecular barcodes was used to make the TCR beta libraries. In TCRdb, the 5' RACE reads were re-called with MiXCR into one record per CDR3 protein. The repertoire consists of about 130,000 distinct CDR3 sequences, with approximately 17% occurring once and the leading ten covering about 33%. To note about this clonotype: What it binds is unknown.

The clonotype was recovered from a male donor with ankylosing spondylitis. Sequenced: blood, either unsorted or a sorted T cell fraction (not recorded which).

The CDR3 region is CASSPVIMTYEQYF. CDR3 DNA: TGTGCCAGCAGCCCGGTAATAATGACCTACGAGCAGTACTTC. The chain joins TRBV28 to TRBJ2-7; D gene ambiguous. This CDR3 comprises 14 residues. Germline-derived CDR1 and CDR2 are MDHEN and SYDVKM. V lost 6 bases and J 2 bases, leaving 14 bases between the germline ends.